This TCR beta chain was recovered during a study of T cell responses to AZD1222 COVID-19 vaccine. Findings of the study overall: The sample set comprised mostly white British donors with more females, and clonal diversity was possibly underestimated. Dominant at 160-218 and 743-854, vaccine-associated CD4 TCRs also spanned spike. None of the repertoires were sampled until the peak T cell response had passed.

For this clone: Its antigen remains unknown.

Per the germline V gene, CDR1 is SGHDT and CDR2 is YYEEEE. The CDR3 contains 16 residues. V was trimmed by 1 base and J by 6 bases, leaving 20 bases between them. Sequencing was performed with immunoSEQ multiplex PCR; in TCRdb, only in-frame clones are kept and a portion is missing. The data show around 44,000 clones, 86% seen once. The receptor was isolated from an adult who received the AZD1222 COVID-19 vaccine. J is TRBJ2-7 and V is TRBV5-6; perhaps TRBD1 as D (5 bases). The source was peripheral blood, collected 28 days after the second AZD1222 dose. The CDR3 DNA reads as TGTGCCAGCAGCTTGTTATTGGCCGCGCTACAGGTCGAGCAGTACTTC. Translated: CASSLLLAALQVEQYF.